These 5 T cell receptor beta chains originate from one sample sequenced in a study of Ad26.COV2.S vaccination and SARS-CoV-2 variants. The treatment denotes: around 19 received Ad26.COV2.S at low or high dose, single or two shots; 5 received placebo; per-sample allocation not given. Material that was analyzed had been drawn on day 63 after the first vaccine or placebo injection. Measured with immunoSEQ multiplex PCR; TCRdb has only the in-frame clones, and not every one. The sample includes 350,000 to 450,000 clones, about 91% seen only once; the top ten take under 2%. The sequenced sample was peripheral blood, obtained in a trial of Ad26.COV2.S vaccine versus placebo. These receptors were obtained from a person aged 18-65 years who received the Ad26.COV2.S COVID-19 vaccine or a placebo.

The chain recombines TRBV7-7 with TRBJ2-1; no clear D. Germline lookup yields CDR1 SSHAT and CDR2 FNYEAQ (reference sequence). The CDR3 covers 15 residues. Trimming removed 3 bases at V and 6 bases at J, with 15 bases between. In nucleotides, the CDR3 is TGTGCCAGCAGCTTTGGGCCGGCGGCGAGCAATGAGCAGTTCTTC. This codes for CASSFGPAASNEQFF.

CDR3 amino acids: CASSLEGGRETQYF. The CDR3 nucleotides are TGTGCCAGCAGCTTAGAGGGCGGGAGAGAGACCCAGTACTTC. J is TRBJ2-5 and V is TRBV7-9, with 7 bases matching TRBD2. The junction had 3 bases not matched to a gene; V was cut back by 1 base and J by 4 bases. This CDR3 is 14 amino acids long. Germline CDR1 SEHNR, CDR2 FQNEAQ (reference sequence).

V gene TRBV5-1 combines with J gene TRBJ2-1; 9 bases line up with TRBD2. CDR1 and CDR2 (germline): SGHRS, YFSETQ. Trimming cost V 0 bases and J 5 bases; bases outside gene matches: 9. The CDR3 extends over 17 amino acids. The CDR3 DNA follows: TGCGCCAGCAGCTTGGCCTTTCAGCGGGAGGCAAACAATGAGCAGTTCTTC. This encodes CASSLAFQREANNEQFF.

This chain connects TRBV5-1 to TRBJ2-7, with TRBD2 matching over 7 bases. Germline assignment: CDR1 SGHRS and CDR2 YFSETQ. V shed 0 bases, J shed 2 bases, and the junction held 8 bases outside the gene matches. The CDR3 runs to 16 residues. CDR3 residues: CASSLVGGSTAYEQYF. CDR3 bases: TGCGCCAGCAGCTTGGTTGGCGGGAGTACAGCCTACGAGCAGTACTTC.

V usage is TRBV30 and J usage is TRBJ2-7, with 8 bases aligning to TRBD2. Losses at the gene ends were 0 bases for V and 1 base for J; bases not matched to a gene: 5. The CDR3 loop spans 15 amino acids. CDR1 GTSNPN and CDR2 SVGIG come from the germline V gene (reference sequence). The CDR3 here is CAWSVSSGLSYEQYF. CDR3 coding DNA: TGTGCCTGGAGTGTTTCTAGCGGGTTGTCCTACGAGCAGTACTTC.